The sequence of this T cell receptor (beta chain) was determined in a study of blood T cell repertoires in COVID-19 (dated by TCRdb to about 2020). Looking at the study overall: Samples covering the acute and convalescent phases of COVID-19 were provided by collaborators in the United States, Italy and Spain. A de-identified subject ID, COVID-19 status, age in years and sex were almost always included in the sample metadata. Where available, HLA class I and class II types were taken from metadata supplied by the sample provider and were not determined by assay-based typing. The samples were drawn from the first 160 participants of the ongoing ImmuneRACE study and from roughly 1,300 subjects provided by 6 global collaborators. The repertoires were released in a freely available public database meant as a resource for research on the immune response to SARS-CoV-2. Subjects who had been exposed to COVID-19, were actively infected with it, or had recovered from it provided the deeply sampled blood TCRbeta repertoires that made up the dataset. The prospective study material was composed of cDNA or gDNA derived from T cells, B-cell-depleted T cells, or PBMCs. General conclusions and limits of the study: How much clinical and demographic metadata was included differed by source and by participant, and the metadata was provided uncurated.

CDR1 SGHTA and CDR2 FQGNSA were looked up in the germline V gene. Its CDR3 holds 15 amino acids, cysteine through phenylalanine. Here the CDR3 DNA is all that survives: 45 bases in frame from base 1. With regard to this clone: The target of this receptor is not known. An end of the junction differs from the germline gene, which may be a read error.

Collaborating institutions collected whole blood in K2EDTA tubes following their own protocols. For TCRbeta analysis, collaborators shipped samples in one of three forms: frozen whole blood, isolated PBMCs, or DNA extracted from either of those sample types. The immunoSEQ Assay, a bias-controlled multiplex PCR, was used to amplify TCRbeta CDR3 regions from genomic DNA. In the original analysis: Within the assay, amplification of reference gene primers was used to estimate how many nucleated cells each sample contained. To quantify the absolute abundance of each unique TCRbeta CDR3 rearrangement, sequence reads were collapsed and filtered. For each sample, productive Simpson clonality was calculated by taking the square root of Simpson's diversity index across productive rearrangements. TCRdb carries this immuneACCESS record with in-frame sequences only. Its versions omit some clonotypes, under half of them owing to an unresolved V gene in the studies checked, with the rest unexplained. The DNA gave D and trimming, while V, J and clone size come from that table. The sample table contains 80,000 to 100,000 clones; only one count was recorded for around 93% of them. The ten largest account for roughly 1.8% of the sample.

The chain was built from TRBV7-2 and TRBJ1-5; the D gene identity is not certain. The sequencing input was peripheral blood. This TCR derives from a human donor with active COVID-19. The donor label of this sample is uncertain. Read as DNA, the sequence is TGTGCCACCAGCAGCTTAGCTGCGCCAACGCAGCCCCAGCATTTT. Its protein reads: CATSSLAAPTQPQHF.